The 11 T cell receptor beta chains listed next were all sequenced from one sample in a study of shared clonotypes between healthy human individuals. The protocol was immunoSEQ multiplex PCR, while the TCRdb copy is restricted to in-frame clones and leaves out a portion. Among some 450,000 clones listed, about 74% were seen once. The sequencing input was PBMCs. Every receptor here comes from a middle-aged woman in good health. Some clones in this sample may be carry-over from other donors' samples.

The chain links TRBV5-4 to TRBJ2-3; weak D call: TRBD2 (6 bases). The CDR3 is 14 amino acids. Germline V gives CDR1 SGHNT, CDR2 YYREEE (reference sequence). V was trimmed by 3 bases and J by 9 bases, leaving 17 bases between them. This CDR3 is CASSSTGVVETQYF. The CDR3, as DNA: TGTGCCAGCAGCTCGACGGGGGTGGTTGAGACGCAGTATTTT.

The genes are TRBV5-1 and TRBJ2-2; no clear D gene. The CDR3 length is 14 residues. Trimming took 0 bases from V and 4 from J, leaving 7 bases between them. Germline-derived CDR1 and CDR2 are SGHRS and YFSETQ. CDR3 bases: TGCGCCAGCAGCTTGGCCCCAGGCACCGGGGAGCTGTTTTTT. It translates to CASSLAPGTGELFF. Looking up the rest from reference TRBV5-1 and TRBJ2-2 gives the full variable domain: KAGVTQTPRYLIKTRGQQVTLSCSPISGHRSVSWYQQTPGQGLQFLFEYFSETQRNKGNFPGRFSGRQFSNSRSEMNVSTLELGDSALYLCASSLAPGTGELFFGEGSRLTVL.

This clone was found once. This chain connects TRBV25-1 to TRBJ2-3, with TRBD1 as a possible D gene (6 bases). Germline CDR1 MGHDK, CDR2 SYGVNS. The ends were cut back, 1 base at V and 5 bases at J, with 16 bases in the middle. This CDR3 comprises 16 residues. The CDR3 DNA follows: TGTGCCAGCAGTGAATCGGGCAGGGGATGGCGAGATACGCAGTATTTT. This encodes CASSESGRGWRDTQYF.

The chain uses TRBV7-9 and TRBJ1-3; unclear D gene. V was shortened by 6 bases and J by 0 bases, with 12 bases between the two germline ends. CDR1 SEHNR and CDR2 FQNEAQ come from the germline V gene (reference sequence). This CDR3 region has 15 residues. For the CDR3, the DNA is TGTGCCAGCAGGGGCAGGCCCTTCTCTGGAAACACCATATATTTT. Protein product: CASRGRPFSGNTIYF.

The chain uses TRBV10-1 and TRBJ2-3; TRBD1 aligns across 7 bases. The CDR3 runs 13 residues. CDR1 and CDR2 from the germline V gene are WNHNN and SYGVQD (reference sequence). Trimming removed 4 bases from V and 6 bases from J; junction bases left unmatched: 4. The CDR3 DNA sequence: TGCGCCAGCAGTGGAGGGGGCCTCGATACGCAGTATTTT. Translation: CASSGGGLDTQYF.

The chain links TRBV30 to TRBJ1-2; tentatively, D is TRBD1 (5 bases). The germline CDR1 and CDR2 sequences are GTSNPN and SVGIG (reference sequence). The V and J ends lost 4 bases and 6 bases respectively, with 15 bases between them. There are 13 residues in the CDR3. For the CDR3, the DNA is TGTGCCTGGACCCAACGGGGGAACGATGGCTACACCTTC. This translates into CAWTQRGNDGYTF.

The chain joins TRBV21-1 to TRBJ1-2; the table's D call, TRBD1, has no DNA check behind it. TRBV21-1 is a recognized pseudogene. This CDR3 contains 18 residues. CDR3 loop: CASSKAHPRQGSNYGYTF. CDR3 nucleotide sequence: TGTGCCAGCAGCAAAGCCCACCCTAGACAGGGGTCTAACTATGGCTACACCTTC.

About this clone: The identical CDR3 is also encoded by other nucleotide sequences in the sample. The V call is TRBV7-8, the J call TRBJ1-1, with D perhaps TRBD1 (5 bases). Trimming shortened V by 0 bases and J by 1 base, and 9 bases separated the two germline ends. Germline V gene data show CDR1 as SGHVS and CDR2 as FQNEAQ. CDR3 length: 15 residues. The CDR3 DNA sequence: TGTGCCAGCAGCTTAGCGGGGGGAGGGAACACTGAAGCTTTCTTT. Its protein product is CASSLAGGGNTEAFF.

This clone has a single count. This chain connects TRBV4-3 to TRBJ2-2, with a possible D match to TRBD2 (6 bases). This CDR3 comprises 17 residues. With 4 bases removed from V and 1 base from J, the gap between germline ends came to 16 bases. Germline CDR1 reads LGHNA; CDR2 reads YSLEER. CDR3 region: CASSPGLGGRNTGELFF. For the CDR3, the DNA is TGCGCCAGCAGCCCCGGGTTGGGGGGTAGGAACACCGGGGAGCTGTTTTTT.

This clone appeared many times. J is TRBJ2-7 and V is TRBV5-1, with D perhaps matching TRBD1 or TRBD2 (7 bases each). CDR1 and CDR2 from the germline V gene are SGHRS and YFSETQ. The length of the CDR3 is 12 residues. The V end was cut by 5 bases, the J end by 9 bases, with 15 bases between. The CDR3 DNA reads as TGCGCCAGCAGACAAGACAGGGAGGGGCAGTACTTC. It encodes CASRQDREGQYF.

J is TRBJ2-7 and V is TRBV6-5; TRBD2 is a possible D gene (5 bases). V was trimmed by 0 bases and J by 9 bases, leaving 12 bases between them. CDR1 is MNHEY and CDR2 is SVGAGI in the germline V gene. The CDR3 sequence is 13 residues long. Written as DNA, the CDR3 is TGTGCCAGCAGTTACTCCCACGGGGAAATGCAGTACTTC. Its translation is CASSYSHGEMQYF.